This section outlines one T cell receptor (beta chain) sequence together with its context. V shed 6 bases, J shed 6 bases, and the junction held 11 bases outside the gene matches. Germline CDR1 MDHEN, CDR2 SYDVKM. The CDR3 extends over 16 amino acids. The sample is drawn from a study of blood T cell repertoires in COVID-19. This study enrolled people aged about 18 to 100 from about two dozen US geographic areas. Which cohort a participant joined came from the clinical history participants gave. TCRdb keeps only in-frame clones here, not all; method: immunoSEQ multiplex PCR. The data hold roughly 180,000 clones, with about 85% observed a single time.

The TCR originated in a man in his forties who had recovered from COVID-19. Sample: PBMCs or T cells enriched from blood (not recorded which). This chain uses TRBV28 with TRBJ2-1; TRBD2 aligns across 10 bases. In DNA form, the CDR3 reads TGTGCCAGCAGGAACCCTAGCGGGGGATTCGGCAATGAGCAGTTCTTC. This sequence encodes CASRNPSGGFGNEQFF.